The 6 T cell receptor beta chains reported below all come from one sample, sequenced in a study of long-term antiretroviral therapy in people with HIV (dated by TCRdb to between 2020 and 2023). Sequencing of the TRB variable region was done with the immunoSEQ hsTCRB v3.0 assay at survey level resolution. TCRdb obtained this table from immuneACCESS and retained in-frame rearrangements with V and J assigned. These tables miss some clones; where compared with another copy, unresolved V genes account for less than half of the shortfall, and the remainder is unexplained. The sample records around 25,000 clones, 88% of which are singletons. The top ten constitute about 5% of the sample. Sequenced material: unsorted PBMCs, taken about 4.5 years after starting antiretroviral therapy. These receptors originate from a man aged 30-40 years with HIV.

The gene calls are TRBV7-9 and TRBJ2-7; 10 bases are shared with TRBD2. The J segment lost 1 base and the V segment lost 2 bases, leaving 11 bases of the junction unmatched. The CDR3 sequence is 18 residues long. Germline V gives CDR1 SEHNR, CDR2 FQNEAQ (reference sequence). CDR3 nucleotides: TGTGCCAGCAGCTTACCGCCTCGACTAGCGGGTTTATCCTACGAGCAGTACTTC. The encoded protein is CASSLPPRLAGLSYEQYF.

This clone was observed a handful of times. The chain links TRBV2 to TRBJ2-7; 9 bases align to TRBD2. Per germline, CDR1 SNHLY and CDR2 FYNNEI. With V trimmed by 8 bases and J by 3 bases, 8 bases remained unmatched. This CDR3 is 14 amino acids long. The CDR3 protein is CASRSTSGIYEQYF. The DNA of the CDR3 is TGTGCCAGCCGATCGACTAGCGGAATCTACGAGCAGTACTTC.

This sequence joins TRBV14 and TRBJ2-1; 8 bases match TRBD2. Per the germline V gene, CDR1 is SGHDN and CDR2 is FVKESK. This CDR3 has 15 amino acids. With V trimmed by 4 bases and J by 5 bases, 7 bases remained unmatched. The chain's CDR3 is CASSPRLAGHNEQFF. The CDR3 nucleotides are TGTGCCAGCAGCCCCCGTCTAGCGGGCCACAATGAGCAGTTCTTC.

The chain employs TRBV6-6 and TRBJ2-2; the D is unclear. CDR1 is MNHNY and CDR2 is SVGAGI in the germline V gene (reference sequence). Trimming shortened V by 8 bases and J by 0 bases, and 13 bases separated the two germline ends. The CDR3 length is 15 residues. The CDR3: CASGVGEANTGELFF. The CDR3 nucleotides are TGTGCCAGCGGGGTCGGAGAAGCGAACACCGGGGAGCTGTTTTTT.

This chain uses TRBV27 with TRBJ1-2; a weak D match, TRBD1 (5 bases). Between the trimmed V and J ends, which lost 0 bases and 8 bases, there was a span of 19 bases. The germline gives CDR1 MNHEY, CDR2 SMNVEV (reference sequence). There are 16 residues in the CDR3. CDR3 bases: TGTGCCAGCAGTTTATCTTTGGGGGGAGACGTAGGGGGCTACACCTTC. It encodes CASSLSLGGDVGGYTF.

The chain combines TRBV25-1 with TRBJ1-2; TRBD1 might be the D (5 bases). The CDR3 consists of 13 residues. Trimming removed 8 bases at V and 5 bases at J, with 15 bases between. Germline loops: CDR1 MGHDK, CDR2 SYGVNS. The CDR3 region has the DNA TGTGCCAGCCGCCAGACGGGGGTATATGGCTACACCTTC. This sequence encodes CASRQTGVYGYTF.